A single sample gave rise to the 26 T cell receptor beta chains below, sequenced in a study of immune evolution from preneoplasia to lung adenocarcinoma. Some clones are missing from TCRdb's copy, which holds only in-frame ones; the method was immunoSEQ multiplex PCR. The sample includes under 11,000 clones, under 80% of them seen just once. The sample comprised FFPE minimally invasive lung adenocarcinoma tissue. The source is a person aged 55 to 79 with lung adenocarcinoma.

This clone was found once. The rearrangement joins TRBV20-1 to TRBJ1-2, with D possibly TRBD1 on 5 matching bases. The CDR3 is made up of 11 amino acids. V was cut by 6 bases and J by 6 bases, with 11 bases left in between. CDR1 is DFQATT and CDR2 is SNEGSKA in the germline V gene (reference sequence). The CDR3 loop reads CSAAGVDGYTF. In nucleotides, the CDR3 is TGCAGTGCAGCGGGGGTTGATGGCTACACCTTC.

The chain carries TRBV7-3 and TRBJ2-2; D gene ambiguous. This CDR3 spans 14 amino acids. CDR1 is SGHTA and CDR2 is FQGTGA in the germline V gene. V was trimmed by 6 bases and J by 6 bases, leaving 14 bases between them. DNA for the CDR3: TGTGCCAGCAGTCTAACTCAAGCTGCCGGGGAGCTGTTTTTT. Translated, it gives CASSLTQAAGELFF.

The V gene is TRBV7-8, the J gene TRBJ2-1; possible D gene TRBD1, 6 bases. From germline, CDR1 is SGHVS and CDR2 FQNEAQ. Trimming removed 3 bases from V and 5 bases from J, with 14 bases in between. The CDR3 contains 15 residues. The CDR3 spells CASSFRGPMDNEQFF. CDR3 sequence (DNA): TGTGCCAGCAGCTTCAGGGGTCCTATGGACAATGAGCAGTTCTTC.

The chain recombines TRBV7-9 with TRBJ2-1; 8 bases agree with TRBD1. This CDR3 region has 12 residues. V lost 4 bases and J lost 9; bases outside the gene matches: 2. The germline CDR1 and CDR2 sequences are SEHNR and FQNEAQ (reference sequence). Written as DNA, the CDR3 is TGTGCCAGCAGCTACAGGGGGATTGAGCAGTTCTTC. Translating it yields CASSYRGIEQFF. Together with reference TRBV7-9 and TRBJ2-1, the CDR3 gives the full variable domain: DTGVSQNPRHKITKRGQNVTFRCDPISEHNRLYWYRQTLGQGPEFLTYFQNEAQLEKSRLLSDRFSAERPKGSFSTLEIQRTEQGDSAMYLCASSYRGIEQFFGPGTRLTVL.

In DNA, the CDR3 is TGTGCCAGCAGCGTAGTACCTCTGGGGGCCAGCTCCTACGAGCAGTACTTC. Its protein product is CASSVVPLGASSYEQYF. The rearrangement links TRBV9 to TRBJ2-7, with TRBD1 as a possible D gene (6 bases). V lost 0 bases to trimming and J lost 0 bases, with 16 bases between them. The CDR3 spans 17 residues. Per the germline V gene, CDR1 is SGDLS and CDR2 is YYNGEE.

The CDR3 DNA reads TGTGCCAGCTCGCTACAGACTTGGGACACTGAAGCTTTCTTT. Translated, it gives CASSLQTWDTEAFF. This chain joins TRBV18 and TRBJ1-1; no definite D call. Germline loops: CDR1 KGHSH, CDR2 LQKENI. CDR3 size: 14 residues. The V end lost 6 bases, the J end lost 3 bases, and 14 bases lay between the germline ends.

This chain joins TRBV5-1 and TRBJ2-7; 9 positions match TRBD1. The CDR3 length is 14 residues. The V segment lost 2 bases and the J segment 5 bases; nucleotides outside the gene matches: 5. CDR1 is SGHRS and CDR2 is YFSETQ in the germline V gene. The CDR3 DNA follows: TGCGCCAGCAGCTTCGGGACAGGGTTAGACGAGCAGTACTTC. Translated: CASSFGTGLDEQYF.

This chain joins TRBV6-4 and TRBJ2-2; D is unresolved. The CDR3 runs to 15 residues. V dropped 0 bases and J dropped 5 bases, with 10 bases sitting between them. Germline CDR1 reads MRHNA; CDR2 reads SNTAGT. CDR3 protein: CASSDSNEETGELFF. In DNA form, the CDR3 reads TGTGCCAGCAGTGACTCGAATGAGGAAACCGGGGAGCTGTTTTTT.

This clone appeared a few times. The chain is built from TRBV11-3 and TRBJ2-1, with a possible D match to TRBD2 (6 bases). Trimming took off 3 bases at V and 0 bases at J, with 9 bases between the two ends. Germline CDR1 SGHNT, CDR2 YENEEA. The CDR3 sequence is 15 residues long. DNA of the CDR3: TGTGCCAGCAGCTTGGCGGGGAGCTCCTACAATGAGCAGTTCTTC. Its protein is CASSLAGSSYNEQFF.

The chain employs TRBV4-2 and TRBJ1-1; D not certain. This CDR3 is 14 amino acids long. Trimming cost V 0 bases and J 9 bases, with 14 bases left between them. Germline V gene data show CDR1 as LGHNA and CDR2 as YNFKEQ. The chain's CDR3 is CASSQDFPPEKAFF. CDR3 sequence (DNA): TGTGCCAGCAGCCAAGATTTCCCGCCTGAGAAAGCTTTCTTT.

The chain couples TRBV20-1 to TRBJ2-1; 7 bases agree with TRBD1. The CDR3 spans 11 residues. V lost 6 bases and J lost 10; bases outside the gene matches: 6. From germline, CDR1 is DFQATT and CDR2 SNEGSKA (reference sequence). The CDR3 coding sequence is TGCAGTGCGTTGACAGGGTCCGAGCAGTTCTTC. Translated, it gives CSALTGSEQFF.

This chain uses TRBV30 with TRBJ1-1; 7 bases agree with TRBD1. The CDR3 is 15 residues long. The germline V gene has CDR1 GTSNPN and CDR2 SVGIG (reference sequence). Losses at the gene ends were 2 bases for V and 0 bases for J; bases not matched to a gene: 6. CDR3 protein: CAWSKRGRMNTEAFF. The CDR3 DNA reads TGTGCCTGGAGTAAAAGGGGGCGCATGAACACTGAAGCTTTCTTT. Complete variable domain (other parts from reference TRBV30 and TRBJ1-1): SQTIHQWPATLVQPVGSPLSLECTVEGTSNPNLYWYRQAAGRGLQLLFYSVGIGQISSEVPQNLSASRPQDRQFILSSKKLLLSDSGFYLCAWSKRGRMNTEAFFGQGTRLTVV.

The chain recombines TRBV6-1 with TRBJ2-5, with 9 bases fitting TRBD1. Germline lookup yields CDR1 MNHNS and CDR2 SASEGT. After removal of 8 bases from V and 1 base from J, the junction contained 8 bases not matched to a gene. The CDR3 has 15 residues. The CDR3 nucleotides read TGTGCCAGCCACAGGACAGGGGTCACCCAAGAGACCCAGTACTTC. Amino acid sequence: CASHRTGVTQETQYF.

The J gene is TRBJ2-2, the V gene TRBV2; D gene ambiguous. With 0 bases removed from V and 1 base from J, the gap between germline ends came to 3 bases. The CDR3 length is 14 residues. From germline, CDR1 is SNHLY and CDR2 FYNNEI. The CDR3 region is CASSEARNTGELFF. The CDR3 nucleotides are TGTGCCAGCAGTGAAGCGCGGAACACCGGGGAGCTGTTTTTT.

The J gene is TRBJ2-5, the V gene TRBV10-3; TRBD1 agrees at 10 bases. The V and J ends lost 9 bases and 5 bases, in that order; junction bases with no gene match: 9. This CDR3 contains 14 residues. The germline CDR1 and CDR2 sequences are ENHRY and SYGVKD. CDR3 DNA sequence: TGTGCCATAGCCGGGACAGGGGTGGAGGAGACCCAGTACTTC. This translates into CAIAGTGVEETQYF.

The genes are TRBV28 and TRBJ1-1; D ambiguous. CDR1 MDHEN and CDR2 SYDVKM come from the germline V gene. This CDR3 is 14 amino acids long. The germline V and J ends were trimmed by 3 bases and 0 bases, with 8 bases remaining between them. The CDR3 region has the DNA TGTGCCAGCAGTTTGGTAGGAATGAACACTGAAGCTTTCTTT. Amino acid sequence: CASSLVGMNTEAFF.

This sequence joins TRBV30 and TRBJ2-1, with 9 bases matching TRBD2. Germline trimming cut 5 bases from V and 0 bases from J; bases unmatched to any gene: 2. The CDR3 has 14 amino acids. The germline V gene encodes CDR1 GTSNPN and CDR2 SVGIG (reference sequence). The CDR3 loop reads CAWRTSASYNEQFF. CDR3 nucleotides: TGTGCCTGGCGGACTAGCGCCTCCTACAATGAGCAGTTCTTC. Full variable domain (rest looked up from reference TRBV30 and TRBJ2-1): SQTIHQWPATLVQPVGSPLSLECTVEGTSNPNLYWYRQAAGRGLQLLFYSVGIGQISSEVPQNLSASRPQDRQFILSSKKLLLSDSGFYLCAWRTSASYNEQFFGPGTRLTVL.

This chain connects TRBV7-3 to TRBJ2-1, with 11 bases fitting TRBD2. V gave up 5 bases and J gave up 4 bases; unmatched junction bases: 4. The CDR3 length is 15 residues. Germline V gene data show CDR1 as SGHTA and CDR2 as FQGTGA. Here the CDR3 reads CASSRSSGGYNEQFF. In DNA form, the CDR3 reads TGTGCCAGCAGCCGTTCTAGCGGGGGGTACAATGAGCAGTTCTTC. The variable domain in full, completed from reference TRBV7-3 and TRBJ2-1, reads GAGVSQTPSNKVTEKGKYVELRCDPISGHTALYWYRQSLGQGPEFLIYFQGTGAADDSGLPNDRFFAVRPEGSVSTLKIQRTERGDSAVYLCASSRSSGGYNEQFFGPGTRLTVL.

The chain is built from TRBV29-1 and TRBJ2-1; 7 nucleotides align to TRBD2. Per the germline V gene, CDR1 is SQVTM and CDR2 is ANQGSEA. J gave up 7 bases and V 2 bases, and 8 bases lay outside the gene matches. This CDR3 is built from 14 residues. The CDR3 DNA is TGCAGCGTTGAAATATGGGAGGGAGATAATGAGCAGTTCTTC. Translating gives CSVEIWEGDNEQFF.

The CDR3 nucleotides are TGTGCCAGCAGCTTAAGGGGCATCAGCACAGATACGCAGTATTTT. It specifies CASSLRGISTDTQYF. The chain uses TRBV7-8 and TRBJ2-3, with D maybe TRBD1 (5 bases). V was cut by 2 bases and J by 0 bases, with 9 bases left in between. The CDR3 is 15 amino acids. CDR1 is SGHVS, CDR2 FQNEAQ, per germline.

This CDR3 is CASSVGGGPGANVLTF. Written as DNA, the CDR3 is TGTGCCAGCAGCGTAGGGGGAGGGCCCGGGGCCAACGTCCTGACTTTC. The chain combines TRBV9 with TRBJ2-6; TRBD2 matches at 7 bases. V lost 0 bases to trimming and J lost 4 bases; unmatched junction nucleotides: 4. This CDR3 has 16 amino acids. Germline lookup yields CDR1 SGDLS and CDR2 YYNGEE.

This clone turned up a few times. The same CDR3 is also encoded by other DNA sequences in this sample. The rearrangement uses TRBV6-1 and TRBJ2-3; D gene uncertain. Trimming took 8 bases from V and 2 from J, leaving 5 bases between them. This CDR3 has 11 residues. The germline V gene encodes CDR1 MNHNS and CDR2 SASEGT. DNA for the CDR3: TGTGCCAGCCGATACACAGATACGCAGTATTTT. This gives the protein CASRYTDTQYF.

This chain joins TRBV6-1 and TRBJ2-7, with D possibly TRBD1 on 8 matching bases. This CDR3 region has 17 residues. CDR1 is MNHNS, CDR2 SASEGT, per germline. Trimming shortened V by 0 bases and J by 4 bases, and 19 bases separated the two germline ends. CDR3 bases: TGTGCCAGCAGTGAAGCCTTGGCAGGACAGGGAGGGTACGAGCAGTACTTC. It is translated as CASSEALAGQGGYEQYF.

V is TRBV10-1 and J is TRBJ1-5; D is possibly TRBD1 (6 bases). V was trimmed by 5 bases and J by 6 bases, leaving 14 bases between them. The CDR3 is made up of 14 amino acids. Germline CDR1 WNHNN, CDR2 SYGVQD (reference sequence). The DNA of the CDR3 is TGCGCCAGCAGTTCCGGGACATTGGGTCAGCCCCAGCATTTT. Its protein product is CASSSGTLGQPQHF.

This clone appeared once. This chain links TRBV7-9 with TRBJ1-5, with 8 bases fitting TRBD1. Looked up from germline, CDR1 is SEHNR and CDR2 is FQNEAQ (reference sequence). After removal of 1 base from V and 5 bases from J, the junction contained 10 bases not matched to a gene. The CDR3 extends over 17 amino acids. CDR3 loop: CASSLGQGLGKDQPQHF. The CDR3, as DNA: TGTGCCAGCAGCTTAGGACAGGGGTTAGGAAAAGATCAGCCCCAGCATTTT.

The V and J genes are TRBV7-2 and TRBJ2-1, with 8 bases lining up with TRBD2. This CDR3 region has 14 residues. Germline assignment: CDR1 SGHTA and CDR2 FQGNSA. V dropped 2 bases and J dropped 7; count of bases not matched to a gene: 4. The CDR3 DNA reads TGTGCCAGCAGCTTACAAGCGGGGGCAAATGAGCAGTTCTTC. Amino acid sequence: CASSLQAGANEQFF.